This TCR beta chain was found in a study of cytomegalovirus exposure and HLA in healthy donors (dated by TCRdb to the late 2010s). With regard to the full study: A later analysis indicated that the 90 to 150 validation repertoires were generated on the platform also employed for the 700 or so repertoires of the first cohort. The aim of the study was to test whether cataloging public T cell receptors could identify signatures of past pathogen exposure. Along with the approximately 650-subject first cohort, a separate validation cohort of over a hundred different subjects was used. High-throughput TCR immunosequencing, statistical association of individual TCRs with disease status, and machine learning were combined to predict cytomegalovirus infection status. Overall results and qualifications from the work: Three of the identified cytomegalovirus-associated TCR beta chains were confirmed in vitro to be specific for cytomegalovirus antigens. The validation cohort had no HLA typing available for a later analysis, so co-occurrence within that cohort was assessed over all 130 or so repertoires. Most TCR sequences were seen in very few donors, while some public TCRs were found in many individuals. The study gave a list of over 150 TCR beta chains associated with cytomegalovirus. In a later analysis, TCRs clustered in the first cohort were found to also tend to co-occur in the 130 or so validation repertoires, with over 90% of cluster scores above 0. The classifier was reported to diagnose cytomegalovirus status with high specificity and sensitivity in both the original and validation cohorts. It was suggested by the authors that the approach could potentially be generalized to other disease states and immunological phenotypes.

Library construction relied on the immunoSEQ multiplex PCR assay. On the study's bioinformatics: A statistical classification framework was developed to diagnose cytomegalovirus status using the catalog of TCR beta chain sequences. TCRdb retrieved this table from immuneACCESS and kept in-frame rearrangements only. Not all clones are present; in checked studies, unresolved V genes account for under half, and no reason is known for the remainder. Clonal size and the V and J genes are those of that table, whereas D and trimming came from the DNA. The sample table lists roughly 75,000 clones, around 94% of them with a count of one. Of the sample, less than 2.5% is held by the ten largest clones. Donors formed part of the validation cohort, which comprised about 120 subjects and was distinct from the first cohort of 666 subjects. A remark on this clone: What this receptor recognizes is not known. No base qualities exist here, and no much larger clone lies one base off it.

CDR1 is given as LGHNA and CDR2 as YNFKEQ, both from the germline V gene. The CDR3 sequence holds 16 residues, the cysteine and phenylalanine included. Only the CDR3 DNA stays, 48 bases, in frame from base 1. V lost 2 bases and J lost 6 bases, and the count of bases not matched to a germline gene is 6. The clonotype originates from a woman under 30 in good health and CMV-seronegative. The V gene is TRBV4-2 and the J gene is TRBJ1-4, with 10 junctional bases fitting TRBD1. The source material was PBMCs. The nucleotide sequence is TGTGCCAGCAGCCAACCCGACAGGGGGCCGGATGAAAAACTGTTTTTT. This is translated as CASSQPDRGPDEKLFF.